Included here is one T cell receptor (beta chain) sequence, with context. What it recognizes is unknown. Here immunoSEQ multiplex PCR was the method, and the copy in TCRdb shows in-frame clones only, minus some. This table has 90,000 to 130,000 clones, around 68% appearing once. CCR7-negative CD45RA+ TemRA cells were combined with CD45RO+ cells to form CD8 memory. The data were taken from a study of shared clonotypes between healthy human individuals. For the study at large: Plates per donor: three CD4 naive, three CD4 memory, two CD8 naive, one CD8 memory.

Per germline, CDR1 SGDLS and CDR2 YYNGEE. The CDR3 contains 15 residues. Trimming left V 7 bases short and J 6 bases short, with 21 bases between. General study points: Estimated richness values were generally larger in naive subsets than in memory subsets.

The receptor's source is a woman younger than 45 in good health. Sequenced sample: memory CD8+ T cells sorted from blood. As to subset: CD45RO+ cells pooled with CCR7-negative TemRA cells. The chain carries TRBV9 and TRBJ2-3, with D possibly being TRBD1 or TRBD2 (5 bases each). The CDR3 is CASGEGTTFGDTQYF. The CDR3 nucleotides are TGTGCCAGCGGAGAAGGGACGACTTTCGGGGATACGCAGTATTTT.